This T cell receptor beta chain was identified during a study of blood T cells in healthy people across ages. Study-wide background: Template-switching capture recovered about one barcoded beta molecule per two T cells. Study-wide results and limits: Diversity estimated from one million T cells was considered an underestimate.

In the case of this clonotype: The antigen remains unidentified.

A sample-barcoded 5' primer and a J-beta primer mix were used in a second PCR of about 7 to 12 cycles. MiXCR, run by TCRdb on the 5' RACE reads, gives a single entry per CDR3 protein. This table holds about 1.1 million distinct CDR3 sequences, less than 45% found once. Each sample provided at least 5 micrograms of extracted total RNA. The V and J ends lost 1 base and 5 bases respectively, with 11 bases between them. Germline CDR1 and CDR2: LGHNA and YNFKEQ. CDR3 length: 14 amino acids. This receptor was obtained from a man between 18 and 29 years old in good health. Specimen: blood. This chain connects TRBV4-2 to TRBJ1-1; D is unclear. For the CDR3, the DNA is TGTGCCAGCAGCCAAGCCCTGGATTGGACTGAAGCTTTCTTT. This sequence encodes CASSQALDWTEAFF.